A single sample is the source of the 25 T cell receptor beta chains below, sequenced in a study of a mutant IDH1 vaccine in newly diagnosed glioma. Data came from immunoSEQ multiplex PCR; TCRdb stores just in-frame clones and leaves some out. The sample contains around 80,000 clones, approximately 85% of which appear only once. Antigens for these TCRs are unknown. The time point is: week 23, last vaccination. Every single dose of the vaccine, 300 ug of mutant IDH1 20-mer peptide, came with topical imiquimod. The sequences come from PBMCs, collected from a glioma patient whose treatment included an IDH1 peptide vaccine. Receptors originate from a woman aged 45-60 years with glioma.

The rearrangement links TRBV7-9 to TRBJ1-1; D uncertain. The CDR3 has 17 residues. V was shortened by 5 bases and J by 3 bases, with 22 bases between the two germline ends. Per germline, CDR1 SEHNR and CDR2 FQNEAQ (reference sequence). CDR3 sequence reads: CASSRMMGLDRDTEAFF. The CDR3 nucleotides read TGTGCCAGCAGCCGGATGATGGGATTAGACCGCGACACTGAAGCTTTCTTT.

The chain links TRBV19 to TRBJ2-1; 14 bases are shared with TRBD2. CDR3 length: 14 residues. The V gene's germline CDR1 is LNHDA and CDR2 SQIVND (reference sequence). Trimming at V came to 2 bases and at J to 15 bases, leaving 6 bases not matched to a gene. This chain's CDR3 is CASSIKRLAGGVFF. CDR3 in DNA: TGTGCCAGTAGTATAAAGCGACTAGCGGGAGGGGTGTTCTTC.

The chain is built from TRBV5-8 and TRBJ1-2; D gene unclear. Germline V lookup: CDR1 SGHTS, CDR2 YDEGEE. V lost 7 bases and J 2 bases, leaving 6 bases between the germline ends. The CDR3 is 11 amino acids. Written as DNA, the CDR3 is TGTGCCAGCGAAGTAAACTATGGCTACACCTTC. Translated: CASEVNYGYTF.

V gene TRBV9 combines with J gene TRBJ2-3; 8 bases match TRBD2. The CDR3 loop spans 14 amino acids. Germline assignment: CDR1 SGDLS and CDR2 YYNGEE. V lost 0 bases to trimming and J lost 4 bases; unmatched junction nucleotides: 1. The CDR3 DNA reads TGTGCCAGCAGCGTAGACGGGAGGGCAGATACGCAGTATTTT. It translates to CASSVDGRADTQYF.

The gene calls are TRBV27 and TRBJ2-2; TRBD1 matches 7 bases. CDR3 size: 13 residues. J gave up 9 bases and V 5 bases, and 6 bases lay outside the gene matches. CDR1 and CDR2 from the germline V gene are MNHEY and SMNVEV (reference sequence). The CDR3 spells CASSLDRVRELFF. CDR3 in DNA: TGTGCCAGCAGTCTAGACAGGGTCAGGGAGCTGTTTTTT.

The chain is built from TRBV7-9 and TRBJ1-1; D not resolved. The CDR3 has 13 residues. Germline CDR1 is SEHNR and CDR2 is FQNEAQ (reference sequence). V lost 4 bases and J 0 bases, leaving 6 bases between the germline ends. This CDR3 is CASSWEVNTEAFF. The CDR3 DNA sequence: TGTGCCAGCAGCTGGGAGGTGAACACTGAAGCTTTCTTT.

CDR3 sequence: CASSPHGTEGIHEQYF. CDR3 bases: TGTGCCAGCAGCCCGCATGGGACAGAGGGCATCCACGAGCAGTACTTC. The rearrangement joins TRBV7-8 to TRBJ2-7; TRBD1 agrees at 7 bases. V dropped 5 bases and J dropped 5; count of bases not matched to a gene: 15. Germline CDR1 SGHVS, CDR2 FQNEAQ. This CDR3 is built from 16 residues.

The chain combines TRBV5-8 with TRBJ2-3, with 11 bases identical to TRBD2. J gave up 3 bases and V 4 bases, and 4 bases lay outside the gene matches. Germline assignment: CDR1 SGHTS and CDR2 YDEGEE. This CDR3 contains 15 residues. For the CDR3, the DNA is TGTGCCAGCAGCACTAGCGGGAGATGGACAGATACGCAGTATTTT. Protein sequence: CASSTSGRWTDTQYF.

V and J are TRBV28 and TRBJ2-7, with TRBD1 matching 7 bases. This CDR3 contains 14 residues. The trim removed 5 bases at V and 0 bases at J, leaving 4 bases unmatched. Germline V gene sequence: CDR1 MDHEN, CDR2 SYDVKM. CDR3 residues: CASSPGTVSYEQYF. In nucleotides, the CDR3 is TGTGCCAGCAGTCCAGGGACAGTCTCCTACGAGCAGTACTTC.

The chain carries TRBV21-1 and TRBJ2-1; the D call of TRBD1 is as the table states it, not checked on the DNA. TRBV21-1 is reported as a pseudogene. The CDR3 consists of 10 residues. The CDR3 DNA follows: TGTGCAGTGGCAGTCAATGAGCAGTTCTTC. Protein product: CAVAVNEQFF.

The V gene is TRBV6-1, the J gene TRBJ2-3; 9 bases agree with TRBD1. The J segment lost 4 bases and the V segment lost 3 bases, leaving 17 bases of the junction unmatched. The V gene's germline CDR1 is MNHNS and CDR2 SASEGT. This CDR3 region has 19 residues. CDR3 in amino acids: CASSEDLITGGFFADTQYF. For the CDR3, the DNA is TGTGCCAGCAGTGAGGACCTAATAACAGGGGGCTTTTTCGCAGATACGCAGTATTTT.

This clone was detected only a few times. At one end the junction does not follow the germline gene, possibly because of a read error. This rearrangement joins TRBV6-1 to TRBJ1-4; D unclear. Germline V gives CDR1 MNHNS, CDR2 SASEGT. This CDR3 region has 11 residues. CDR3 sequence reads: CPSGTNEKLFF. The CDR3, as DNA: TGCCCCTCAGGAACTAATGAAAAACTGTTTTTT.

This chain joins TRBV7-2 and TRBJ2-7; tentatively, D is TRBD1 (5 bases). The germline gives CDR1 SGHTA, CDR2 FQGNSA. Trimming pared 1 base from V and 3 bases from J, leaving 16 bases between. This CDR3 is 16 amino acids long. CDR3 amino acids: CASSLDWQGLNYEQYF. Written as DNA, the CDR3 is TGTGCCAGCAGCTTAGATTGGCAGGGCTTAAACTACGAGCAGTACTTC.

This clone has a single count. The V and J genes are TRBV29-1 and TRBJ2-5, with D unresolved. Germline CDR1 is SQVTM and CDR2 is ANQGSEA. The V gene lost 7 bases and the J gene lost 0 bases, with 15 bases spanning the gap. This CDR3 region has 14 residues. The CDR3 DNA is TGCAGCGCCGTGATTGGACGGAACCAAGAGACCCAGTACTTC. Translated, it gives CSAVIGRNQETQYF.

The CDR3 here is CASTGQGYQPQHF. The CDR3 DNA follows: TGTGCCAGCACGGGACAGGGCTATCAGCCCCAGCATTTT. The chain combines TRBV2 with TRBJ1-5; 9 bases align to TRBD1. V was pared by 7 bases and J by 5 bases, with 3 bases of the junction left unmatched. CDR3 length: 13 residues. CDR1 SNHLY and CDR2 FYNNEI come from the germline V gene.

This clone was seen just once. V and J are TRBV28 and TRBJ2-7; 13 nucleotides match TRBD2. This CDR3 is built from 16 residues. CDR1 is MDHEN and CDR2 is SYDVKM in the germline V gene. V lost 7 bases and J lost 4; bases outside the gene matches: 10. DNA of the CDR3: TGTGCCAGCAAATCCCCGGGACTAGCGGGACTGTACGAGCAGTACTTC. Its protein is CASKSPGLAGLYEQYF.

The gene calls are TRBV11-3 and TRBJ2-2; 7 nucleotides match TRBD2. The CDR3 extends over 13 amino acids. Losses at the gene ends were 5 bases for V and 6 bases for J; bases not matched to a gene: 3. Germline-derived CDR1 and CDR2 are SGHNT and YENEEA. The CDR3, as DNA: TGTGCCAGCAGCCTACGGGGGGCCGGGGAGCTGTTTTTT. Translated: CASSLRGAGELFF.

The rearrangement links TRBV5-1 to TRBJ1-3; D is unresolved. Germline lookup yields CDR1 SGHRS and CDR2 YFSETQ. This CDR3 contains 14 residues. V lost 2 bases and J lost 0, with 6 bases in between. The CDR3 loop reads CASSLQNSGNTIYF. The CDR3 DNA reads TGCGCCAGCAGCTTACAGAACTCTGGAAACACCATATATTTT.

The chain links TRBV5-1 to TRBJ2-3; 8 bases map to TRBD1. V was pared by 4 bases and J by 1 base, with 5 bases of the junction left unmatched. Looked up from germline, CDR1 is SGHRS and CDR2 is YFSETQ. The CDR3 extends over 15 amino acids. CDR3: CASSPGQGRTDTQYF. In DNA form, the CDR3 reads TGCGCCAGCAGCCCCGGACAGGGTCGCACAGATACGCAGTATTTT.

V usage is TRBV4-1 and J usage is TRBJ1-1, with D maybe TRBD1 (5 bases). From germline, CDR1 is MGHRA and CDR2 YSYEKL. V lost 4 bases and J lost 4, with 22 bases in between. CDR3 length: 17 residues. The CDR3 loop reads CASSPSVRAGFSTEAFF. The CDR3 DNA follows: TGCGCCAGCAGCCCCTCCGTCAGGGCTGGGTTTAGCACTGAAGCTTTCTTT.

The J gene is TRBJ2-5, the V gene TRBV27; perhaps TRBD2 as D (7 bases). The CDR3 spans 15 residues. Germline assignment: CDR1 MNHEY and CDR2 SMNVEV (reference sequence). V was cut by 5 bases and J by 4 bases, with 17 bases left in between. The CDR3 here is CASSQRLRGAETQYF. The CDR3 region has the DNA TGTGCCAGCAGTCAACGCCTCCGGGGGGCAGAGACCCAGTACTTC.

The CDR3 sequence: CAISGAGEVNEQFF. The CDR3 DNA reads TGTGCCATCAGTGGGGCGGGAGAGGTAAATGAGCAGTTCTTC. The rearrangement uses TRBV10-3 and TRBJ2-1; 7 bases agree with TRBD2. The trim removed 4 bases at V and 7 bases at J, leaving 7 bases unmatched. CDR1 and CDR2 from the germline V gene are ENHRY and SYGVKD. CDR3 length: 14 amino acids.

The CDR3 loop reads CASSPVAGEADTQYF. CDR3 DNA: TGTGCCAGCTCACCAGTGGCAGGGGAAGCGGATACGCAGTATTTT. The J gene is TRBJ2-3, the V gene TRBV18; a weak D match, TRBD1 (6 bases). This CDR3 is 15 amino acids long. The V and J ends lost 2 bases and 6 bases respectively, with 15 bases between them. Germline values: CDR1 KGHSH, CDR2 LQKENI.

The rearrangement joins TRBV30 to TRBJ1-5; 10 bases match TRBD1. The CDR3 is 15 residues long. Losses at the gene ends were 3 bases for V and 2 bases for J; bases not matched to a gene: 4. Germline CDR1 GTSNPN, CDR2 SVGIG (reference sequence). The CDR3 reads CAWRTGGAGNQPQHF. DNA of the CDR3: TGTGCCTGGAGGACAGGGGGCGCAGGCAATCAGCCCCAGCATTTT. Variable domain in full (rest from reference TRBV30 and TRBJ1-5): SQTIHQWPATLVQPVGSPLSLECTVEGTSNPNLYWYRQAAGRGLQLLFYSVGIGQISSEVPQNLSASRPQDRQFILSSKKLLLSDSGFYLCAWRTGGAGNQPQHFGDGTRLSIL.

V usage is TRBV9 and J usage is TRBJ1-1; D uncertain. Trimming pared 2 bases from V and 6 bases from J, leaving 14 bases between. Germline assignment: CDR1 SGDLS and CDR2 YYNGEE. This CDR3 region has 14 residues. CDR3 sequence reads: CASSVSSWAAEAFF. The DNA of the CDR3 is TGTGCCAGCAGCGTGAGCTCGTGGGCAGCTGAAGCTTTCTTT.